This T cell receptor (beta chain) stems from a study of T-cell memory formation after mild COVID-19. Sample barcodes and UMIs were carried by the TCR alpha and TCR beta cDNA libraries that 5'RACE generated with constant-segment primers. Via MiXCR, TCRdb re-called the 5' RACE reads, giving one row per CDR3 protein. The repertoire has about 560,000 distinct CDR3 sequences, 18% of them found once; the top ten carry around 12%. The receptor was isolated from an adult woman who had mild COVID-19 (a few samples of this study predate the infection). Cell type and time point are not known. Sequenced sample: PBMCs or a T cell subset sorted from them (not recorded which).

CDR3 amino acids: CASSSGQGYYNSPLHF. As DNA, the CDR3 is TGTGCCAGCAGCTCCGGGCAGGGATACTATAATTCACCCCTCCACTTT. The rearrangement joins TRBV5-6 to TRBJ1-6, with D possibly TRBD1 on 5 matching bases. Trimming pared 3 bases from V and 3 bases from J, leaving 13 bases between. CDR1 is SGHDT, CDR2 YYEEEE, per germline. There are 16 residues in the CDR3.